This T cell receptor (beta chain) was recovered during a study of shared clonotypes between healthy human individuals. Study-wide background: The people who gave samples were a couple of women and three men aged 18 to 49.

Details on this clone: Its antigen is still unknown.

Study-wide findings and caveats: The genetic and exposure-history diversity represented was limited by few donors.

Assay used: immunoSEQ multiplex PCR; TCRdb lists only in-frame clones, some missing. The profile shows 90,000 to 100,000 clones, about 45% of them singletons. Every one of the donors was a Caucasian adult that lived in Nashville, Tennessee. The TCR comes from a woman in her 40s in good health. Some clones in this sample may be carry-over from other donors' samples. The sequenced sample consisted of PBMCs.

CDR3 residues: CASSPFLGQAEAFF. CDR3 coding DNA: TGTGCCAGCAGCCCCTTCCTGGGCCAAGCTGAAGCTTTCTTT. This chain connects TRBV7-2 to TRBJ1-1; D unresolved. The V gene's germline CDR1 is SGHTA and CDR2 FQGNSA. V lost 5 bases to trimming and J lost 6 bases, with 16 bases between them. This CDR3 is 14 amino acids long.